This TCR beta chain was obtained from a study of blood T cell repertoires in COVID-19 (dated by TCRdb to 2018 to 2020). Regarding the research as a whole: Samples from collaborators originated in the United States, Italy and Spain and spanned both the acute and convalescent phases of COVID-19. The prospective study material was composed of cDNA or gDNA derived from T cells, B-cell-depleted T cells, or PBMCs. The samples were drawn from the first 160 participants of the ongoing ImmuneRACE study and from some 1,300 subjects provided by 6 global collaborators. Deeply sampled blood TCRbeta repertoires from subjects exposed to, actively infected with, or recovered from COVID-19 were included in the dataset. The sample metadata nearly always contained a de-identified subject ID, COVID-19 status, age in years and sex. Where available, HLA class I and class II types were taken from metadata supplied by the sample provider and were not determined by assay-based typing. The repertoires were released in a freely available public database meant as a resource for research on the immune response to SARS-CoV-2.

TCRbeta CDR3 regions were amplified from genomic DNA by means of the immunoSEQ Assay, a bias-controlled multiplex PCR. The source study handled its data this way. The number of nucleated cells in each sample was estimated by amplification of reference gene primers within the assay. To quantify the absolute abundance of each unique TCRbeta CDR3 rearrangement, sequence reads were collapsed and filtered. Productive Simpson clonality was computed per sample as the square root of Simpson's diversity index over productive rearrangements. TCRdb provides this immuneACCESS table in a form limited to in-frame rearrangements. Some clones are lacking; in checked studies, under half of them reflect an unresolved V gene, and why the rest are absent is not known. V, J and clone size are those of that table, while D and trimming were read from the DNA. A total of 35,000 or so clones appear in this sample, 89% of them only once. The top ten hold around 6.1% of the sample.

The collaborating institutions used their own protocols to collect whole blood in K2EDTA tubes. Collaborator samples were shipped for TCRbeta analysis as frozen whole blood, isolated PBMCs, or DNA extracted from either sample type. Study-level results and caveats: The amount of clinical and demographic metadata varied by source and participant and was provided uncurated.

The germline V gene yields SGHAT for CDR1 and FQNNGV for CDR2. Including cysteine and phenylalanine, the CDR3 has 14 amino acids. Just the 42-base CDR3 DNA is kept, in frame starting at base 1. A distance of 9 bases separates the germline ends of V and J, which lose 1 base and 2 bases respectively. Points on this clone: The target of this receptor is not known. The record has no base qualities; no much larger clone is one base away.

This TCR derives from a human donor in a cohort sampled during active COVID-19. Sequencing input: peripheral blood. The rearrangement joined TRBV11-2 to TRBJ2-7, with a tentative D gene TRBD2 over 5 matching bases. In nucleotides, the sequence is TGTGCCAGCAGCTTAGTTCGGGGTACCTACGAGCAGTACTTC. The translation is CASSLVRGTYEQYF.